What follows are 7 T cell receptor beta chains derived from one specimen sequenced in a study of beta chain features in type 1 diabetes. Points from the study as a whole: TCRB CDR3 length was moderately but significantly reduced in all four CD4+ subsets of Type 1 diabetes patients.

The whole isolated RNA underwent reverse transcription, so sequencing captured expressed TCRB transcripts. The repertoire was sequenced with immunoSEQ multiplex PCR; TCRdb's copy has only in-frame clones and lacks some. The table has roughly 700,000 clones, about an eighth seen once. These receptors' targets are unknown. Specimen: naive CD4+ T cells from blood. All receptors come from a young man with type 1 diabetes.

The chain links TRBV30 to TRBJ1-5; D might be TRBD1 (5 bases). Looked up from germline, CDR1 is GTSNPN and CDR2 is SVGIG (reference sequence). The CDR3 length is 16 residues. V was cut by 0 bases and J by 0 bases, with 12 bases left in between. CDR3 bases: TGTGCCTGGAGTGTACGGGGCAGGTCTAGCAATCAGCCCCAGCATTTT. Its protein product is CAWSVRGRSSNQPQHF.

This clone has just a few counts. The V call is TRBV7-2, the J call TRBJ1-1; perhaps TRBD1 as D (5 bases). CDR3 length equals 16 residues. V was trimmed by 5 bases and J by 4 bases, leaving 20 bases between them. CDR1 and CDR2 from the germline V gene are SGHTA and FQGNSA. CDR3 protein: CASSQKSQGRGTEAFF. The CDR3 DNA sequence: TGTGCCAGCAGCCAAAAGAGTCAGGGCCGGGGCACTGAAGCTTTCTTT.

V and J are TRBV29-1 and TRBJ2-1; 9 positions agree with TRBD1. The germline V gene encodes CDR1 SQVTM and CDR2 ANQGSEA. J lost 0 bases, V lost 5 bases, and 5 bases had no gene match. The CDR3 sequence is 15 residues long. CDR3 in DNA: TGCAGCGTTCAACAGGGGGCTAGCTCCTACAATGAGCAGTTCTTC. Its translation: CSVQQGASSYNEQFF.

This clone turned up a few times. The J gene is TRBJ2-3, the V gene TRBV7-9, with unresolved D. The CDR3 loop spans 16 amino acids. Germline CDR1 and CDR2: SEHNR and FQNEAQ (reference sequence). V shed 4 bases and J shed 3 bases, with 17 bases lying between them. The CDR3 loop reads CASSSSPSRGTDTQYF. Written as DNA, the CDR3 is TGTGCCAGCAGCTCCTCCCCCTCCAGAGGAACAGATACGCAGTATTTT.

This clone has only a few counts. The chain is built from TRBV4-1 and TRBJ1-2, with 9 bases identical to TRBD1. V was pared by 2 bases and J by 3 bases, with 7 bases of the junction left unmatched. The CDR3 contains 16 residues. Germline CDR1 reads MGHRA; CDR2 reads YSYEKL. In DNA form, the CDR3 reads TGCGCCAGCAGCCAACCGACAGGGGGGCTTGACTATGGCTACACCTTC. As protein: CASSQPTGGLDYGYTF.

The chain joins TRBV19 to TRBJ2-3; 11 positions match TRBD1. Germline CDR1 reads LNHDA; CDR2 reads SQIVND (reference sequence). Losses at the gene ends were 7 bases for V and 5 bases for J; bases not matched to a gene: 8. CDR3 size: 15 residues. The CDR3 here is CASTRDRGGRDTQYF. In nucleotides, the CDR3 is TGTGCCAGTACCAGGGACAGGGGGGGCAGAGATACGCAGTATTTT.

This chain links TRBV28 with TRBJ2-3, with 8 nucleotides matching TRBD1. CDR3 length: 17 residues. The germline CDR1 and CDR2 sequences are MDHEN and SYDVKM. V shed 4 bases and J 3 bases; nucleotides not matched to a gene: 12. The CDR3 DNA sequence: TGTGCCAGCAGTTCCCCCCCCGGACAGGGTGCGACAGATACGCAGTATTTT. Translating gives CASSSPPGQGATDTQYF. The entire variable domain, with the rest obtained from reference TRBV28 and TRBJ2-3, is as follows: DVKVTQSSRYLVKRTGEKVFLECVQDMDHENMFWYRQDPGLGLRLIYFSYDVKMKEKGDIPEGYSVSREKKERFSLILESASTNQTSMYLCASSSPPGQGATDTQYFGPGTRLTVL.